The 9 T cell receptor beta chains in this list originate from one sample, sequenced in a study of cytomegalovirus exposure and HLA in healthy donors. This PCR relied on a set of 60 Vbeta primers and 13 Jbeta primers. Repertoires were generated with immunoSEQ multiplex PCR, while TCRdb's copy carries only in-frame clones and drops some. Found here are approximately 60,000 clones, about four fifths of them singletons; the top ten hold 1.7%. Sample: PBMCs. Receptor source: a man between 35 and 55 years old in good health and CMV-seronegative.

The genes are TRBV2 and TRBJ2-3; 9 bases align to TRBD2. The CDR3 covers 13 residues. The germline V gene has CDR1 SNHLY and CDR2 FYNNEI. Trimming took 7 bases from V and 4 from J; bases not matched to a gene: 3. CDR3 nucleotides: TGTGCCAGCAAGGCTAGCGGGGCAGATACGCAGTATTTT. It is translated as CASKASGADTQYF.

J is TRBJ1-3 and V is TRBV30; D remains ambiguous. Germline assignment: CDR1 GTSNPN and CDR2 SVGIG (reference sequence). This CDR3 is 12 amino acids long. V was clipped by 2 bases and J by 2 bases, with 4 bases between them. The DNA for the CDR3 is TGTGCCTGGAGTTCGGCTGGAAACACCATATATTTT. It specifies CAWSSAGNTIYF.

The rearrangement joins TRBV12-5 to TRBJ2-2; 9 bases align to TRBD2. J lost 5 bases, V lost 2 bases, and 15 bases had no gene match. Germline values: CDR1 LGHNT, CDR2 FRNRAP. The CDR3 runs to 19 residues. The CDR3, as DNA: TGTGCTAGTGGTTTGCTAGCGGGGACCGGACTCAAGTTTACCGGGGAGCTGTTTTTT. Protein: CASGLLAGTGLKFTGELFF. The variable domain in full, with the rest retrieved from reference TRBV12-5 and TRBJ2-2, is DARVTQTPRHKVTEMGQEVTMRCQPILGHNTVFWYRQTMMQGLELLAYFRNRAPLDDSGMPKDRFSAEMPDATLATLKIQPSEPRDSAVYFCASGLLAGTGLKFTGELFFGEGSRLTVL.

In regard to this clone: One end of the junction does not line up with germline, which may come from a read error. The chain combines TRBV2 with TRBJ1-6, with 10 positions matching TRBD1. CDR1 SNHLY and CDR2 FYNNEI come from the germline V gene. The CDR3 runs to 15 residues. The CDR3, as DNA: TGTGCCAGCAGTGAACTCGGGACAGGGGTTTCACCCCCCCACTTT. It encodes CASSELGTGVSPPHF.

The chain uses TRBV2 and TRBJ1-4; TRBD1 agrees at 11 bases. The CDR3 is made up of 20 amino acids. V lost 8 bases to trimming and J lost 0 bases; unmatched junction nucleotides: 17. Germline CDR1 is SNHLY and CDR2 is FYNNEI. CDR3 nucleotides: TGTGCCAGCTCGGACAGGGGGCTTATTTTGGGTCAAACAACTAATGAAAAACTGTTTTTT. It encodes CASSDRGLILGQTTNEKLFF.

This sequence joins TRBV7-2 and TRBJ2-5, with no clear D. The CDR3 runs to 12 residues. Germline CDR1 reads SGHTA; CDR2 reads FQGNSA. Trimming removed 5 bases at V and 6 bases at J, with 10 bases between. The DNA for the CDR3 is TGTGCCAGCAGCCCTATCAGGAAGACCCAGTACTTC. Translating it yields CASSPIRKTQYF.

The chain combines TRBV28 with TRBJ1-5; D possibly corresponds to TRBD1 (5 bases). Germline assignment: CDR1 MDHEN and CDR2 SYDVKM. V was cut by 4 bases and J by 6 bases, with 10 bases left in between. CDR3 length: 13 residues. The CDR3: CASSSGVVQPQHF. In nucleotides, the CDR3 is TGTGCCAGCAGTTCGGGGGTTGTTCAGCCCCAGCATTTT.

In this sample, this clone turned up a few times. The rearrangement links TRBV27 to TRBJ2-7, with 7 bases identical to TRBD1. Unmatched junction bases numbered 11, after V lost 5 bases and J lost 4 bases. This CDR3 comprises 15 residues. In germline, CDR1 is MNHEY, CDR2 SMNVEV (reference sequence). The CDR3 protein is CASSTDRDSKYEQYF. CDR3 in DNA: TGTGCCAGCAGTACAGACCGGGACAGTAAATACGAGCAGTACTTC.

The chain links TRBV5-6 to TRBJ1-2, with D unresolved. Germline V gene lookup returns CDR1 SGHDT and CDR2 YYEEEE. The CDR3 runs 17 residues. Trimming pared 4 bases from V and 3 bases from J, leaving 22 bases between. CDR3 nucleotides: TGTGCCAGCAGCCGAACCTTGACAAACCCAACATACTATGGCTACACCTTC. Amino acid sequence: CASSRTLTNPTYYGYTF.